These T cell receptor beta chains were read from a single sample in a study of cytomegalovirus exposure and HLA in healthy donors. Here immunoSEQ multiplex PCR was the method, and the copy in TCRdb shows in-frame clones only, minus some. The table records 52,000 or so clones, more than 60% of them present only once. The sequencing sample was made of PBMCs. These receptors all stem from a woman aged 40 to 50 in good health and CMV-seropositive. Each CDR3 is given with its conserved first and last residue. The D gene is left open where the match is weak.

TGTGCCAGCAGTTACTCGGGACAGGGCACTGAAGCTTTCTTT | CASSYSGQGTEAFF | TRBD1 | TRBJ1-1 | TRBV6-5
TGTGCCAGCAGTGGAGGAGTGAATGAGCAGTTCTTC | CASSGGVNEQFF | . | TRBJ2-1 | TRBV25-1
TGTGCCAGCAGCCCACGGGGACTGAGGGGAAACATTCAGTACTTC | CASSPRGLRGNIQYF | . | TRBJ2-4 | TRBV11-2
TGTGCCAGCAGCGTGGGCGGGGGGGAGTTGTATTTT | CASSVGGGELYF | TRBD2 | TRBJ2-3 | TRBV9
TGTGCCAGCAGATTACCAGGGGGTGGCTACACCTTC | CASRLPGGGYTF | TRBD1 | TRBJ1-2 | TRBV6-5
TGTGCCAGCAGCGTGGGGGGCTACAATCAGCCCCAGCATTTT | CASSVGGYNQPQHF | . | TRBJ1-5 | TRBV5-4
TGTGCCAGCAATCCGACCGGGACAGGGGACCCAACTAATGAAAAACTGTTTTTT | CASNPTGTGDPTNEKLFF | TRBD1 | TRBJ1-4 | TRBV2
TGTGCCGCAAACCCCGGGACTAGTGGGGATGAGCAGTTCTTC | CAANPGTSGDEQFF | TRBD2 | TRBJ2-1 | TRBV30
TGTGCCAGCAGCTTAAATCCAAATCAGCCCCAGCATTTT | CASSLNPNQPQHF | . | TRBJ1-5 | TRBV7-6
TGTGCCAGCACCCCGACAGGGGCATGGAATTCACCCCTCCACTTT | CASTPTGAWNSPLHF | TRBD1 | TRBJ1-6 | TRBV6-6
TGTGCCAGCTCTTCTGGCAGCGGGGGCACTGAAGCTTTCTTT | CASSSGSGGTEAFF | . | TRBJ1-1 | TRBV18